The 21 T cell receptor beta chains in this list originate from one sample, sequenced in a study of blood T cell repertoires in COVID-19. The data were produced by immunoSEQ multiplex PCR, yet TCRdb's version contains in-frame clones alone and is incomplete. The data hold approximately 250,000 clones, with roughly 85% observed a single time. The sample comprised PBMCs or T cells enriched from blood (not recorded which). The receptor source for this set is a woman aged 45 to 65 with acute COVID-19.

The V call is TRBV29-1, the J call TRBJ1-1, with 7 bases lining up with TRBD1. The CDR3 covers 13 residues. Germline CDR1 reads SQVTM; CDR2 reads ANQGSEA. V was pared by 5 bases and J by 1 base, with 4 bases of the junction left unmatched. The CDR3 DNA sequence: TGCAGCGTTCCGAGGGACAGGAACACTGAAGCTTTCTTT. It yields the protein CSVPRDRNTEAFF.

The genes are TRBV2 and TRBJ1-6; tentatively, D is TRBD1 (6 bases). Germline-derived CDR1 and CDR2 are SNHLY and FYNNEI. The CDR3 totals 14 residues. V was clipped by 5 bases and J by 6 bases, with 11 bases between them. The CDR3, as DNA: TGTGCCAGCAGTTGGACAGAGACTAATTCACCCCTCCACTTT. It encodes CASSWTETNSPLHF.

This clone was picked up a small number of times. V gene TRBV5-5 combines with J gene TRBJ2-7, with D perhaps TRBD1 (5 bases). V was pared by 4 bases and J by 3 bases, with 26 bases between. Germline V gives CDR1 SGHKS, CDR2 YYEKEE (reference sequence). The CDR3 length is 18 residues. In DNA, the CDR3 is TGTGCCAGCAGCCTGCAGGGTTTGGACATTGAAGTGAGCTACGAGCAGTACTTC. This sequence encodes CASSLQGLDIEVSYEQYF.

The rearrangement uses TRBV6-4 and TRBJ2-1; TRBD2 matches 8 bases. The junction had 5 bases not matched to a gene; V was cut back by 2 bases and J by 5 bases. The CDR3 covers 15 residues. The V gene's germline CDR1 is MRHNA and CDR2 SNTAGT. The CDR3 DNA sequence: TGTGCCAGCAGTGACCGGGGCGGGGGGAACAATGAGCAGTTCTTC. Amino acids: CASSDRGGGNNEQFF.

The chain has TRBV2 and TRBJ1-2; 9 bases are shared with TRBD1. The CDR3 totals 13 residues. V lost 6 bases to trimming and J lost 2 bases; unmatched junction nucleotides: 1. The germline V gene encodes CDR1 SNHLY and CDR2 FYNNEI. The CDR3 DNA follows: TGTGCCAGCAGCGGACAGGGGAACTATGGCTACACCTTC. This encodes CASSGQGNYGYTF.

The table lists this clone with a few counts. This sequence joins TRBV3-1 (or the pseudogene TRBV3-2) and TRBJ1-6; D may be TRBD1 (5 bases). The CDR3 covers 17 residues. CDR1 is LGHDT, CDR2 YNNKEL, per germline (reference sequence). V lost 4 bases and J lost 10, with 23 bases in between. The CDR3 DNA follows: TGTGCCAGCAGCCCCTTCTCGTCGTGGGGCTTTGGGTCACCCCTCCACTTT. This sequence encodes CASSPFSSWGFGSPLHF.

V usage is TRBV19 and J usage is TRBJ1-5; TRBD1 is a possible D gene (5 bases). The CDR3 loop spans 15 amino acids. Trimming cost V 3 bases and J 0 bases, with 9 bases left between them. Germline V CDR1 and CDR2: LNHDA, SQIVND (reference sequence). The CDR3 DNA sequence: TGTGCCAGTAGTATGGGAGGGGCTAGCAATCAGCCCCAGCATTTT. It encodes CASSMGGASNQPQHF.

As DNA, the CDR3 is TGCGCCAGCAGCCAAGCGACAGCGTCCAACTATGGCTACACCTTC. This codes for CASSQATASNYGYTF. The chain recombines TRBV4-3 with TRBJ1-2; a possible D gene is TRBD1 (5 bases). Looked up from germline, CDR1 is LGHNA and CDR2 is YSLEER. The CDR3 covers 15 residues. Between the trimmed V and J ends, which lost 1 base and 2 bases, there was a span of 11 bases.

V and J are TRBV7-2 and TRBJ2-5; 11 nucleotides agree with TRBD2. V lost 7 bases and J lost 9; bases outside the gene matches: 13. The CDR3 length is 15 residues. CDR1 and CDR2 (germline): SGHTA, FQGNSA. The CDR3 nucleotides are TGTGCCAGCACCCCTCTAGCGGGGGGCGCCTTGGCCCAGTACTTC. Protein: CASTPLAGGALAQYF.

The rearrangement uses TRBV13 and TRBJ2-3; 9 bases line up with TRBD1. The CDR3 has 15 residues. V was pared by 4 bases and J by 0 bases, with 2 bases of the junction left unmatched. Germline loops: CDR1 PRHDT, CDR2 FYEKMQ (reference sequence). The CDR3 coding sequence is TGTGCCAGCAGCTCCGGGACAGGGAGCACAGATACGCAGTATTTT. It is translated as CASSSGTGSTDTQYF.

CDR3: CAWSAGGASGETQYF. The CDR3 coding sequence is TGTGCCTGGAGTGCCGGGGGGGCCTCCGGAGAGACCCAGTACTTC. The chain uses TRBV30 and TRBJ2-5; TRBD2 matches 8 bases. Germline assignment: CDR1 GTSNPN and CDR2 SVGIG (reference sequence). Losses at the gene ends were 1 base for V and 4 bases for J; bases not matched to a gene: 8. The CDR3 loop spans 15 amino acids.

V and J are TRBV9 and TRBJ2-6; 9 nucleotides agree with TRBD1. The CDR3 runs to 19 residues. CDR1 is SGDLS and CDR2 is YYNGEE in the germline V gene. Unmatched junction bases numbered 11, after V lost 2 bases and J lost 2 bases. The CDR3 DNA sequence: TGTGCCAGCAGCGTTATACCCGGGACAGGGATAGCTGGGGCCAACGTCCTGACTTTC. Translation gives CASSVIPGTGIAGANVLTF. Based on the CDR3 plus reference TRBV9 and TRBJ2-6, the full variable domain is DSGVTQTPKHLITATGQRVTLRCSPRSGDLSVYWYQQSLDQGLQFLIQYYNGEERAKGNILERFSAQQFPDLHSELNLSSLELGDSALYFCASSVIPGTGIAGANVLTFGAGSRLTVL.

This rearrangement joins TRBV19 to TRBJ1-1; 9 nucleotides line up with TRBD1. The CDR3 runs 16 residues. Trimming removed 2 bases from V and 5 bases from J; junction bases left unmatched: 9. Germline CDR1 reads LNHDA; CDR2 reads SQIVND (reference sequence). CDR3 sequence: CASSISPGTGRTEAFF. The CDR3 DNA reads as TGTGCCAGTAGTATAAGTCCCGGGACAGGGAGGACTGAAGCTTTCTTT.

This clone was seen more than once but under ten times. The chain employs TRBV4-3 and TRBJ1-1; D possibly corresponds to TRBD1 (5 bases). CDR1 LGHNA and CDR2 YSLEER come from the germline V gene. CDR3 length equals 15 residues. V shed 3 bases and J shed 6 bases, with 17 bases lying between them. CDR3 bases: TGCGCCAGCAGCCATGCAAACCAGGGTAAGGCTGAAGCTTTCTTT. Its protein is CASSHANQGKAEAFF.

This sequence joins TRBV5-1 and TRBJ2-3, with 13 bases identical to TRBD2. This CDR3 region has 18 residues. J was trimmed by 5 bases and V by 0 bases; bases with no gene match: 9. Germline V gives CDR1 SGHRS, CDR2 YFSETQ. CDR3 DNA sequence: TGCGCCAGCAGCTTGGGACTAGCGGGAGGTTACCATCAAGATACGCAGTATTTT. It translates to CASSLGLAGGYHQDTQYF.

The J gene is TRBJ1-1, the V gene TRBV27; tentative D call: TRBD1 (6 bases). This CDR3 has 15 residues. The ends were cut back, 4 bases at V and 5 bases at J, with 17 bases in the middle. Germline V gene lookup returns CDR1 MNHEY and CDR2 SMNVEV (reference sequence). The DNA of the CDR3 is TGTGCCAGCAGTTCGGAACCGGGACAAAGAACTGAAGCTTTCTTT. Protein sequence: CASSSEPGQRTEAFF.

This clone is a singleton in its sample. The chain joins TRBV5-1 to TRBJ2-1, with TRBD1 matching over 10 bases. The length of the CDR3 is 16 residues. V was pared by 0 bases and J by 6 bases, with 6 bases of the junction left unmatched. Germline assignment: CDR1 SGHRS and CDR2 YFSETQ. CDR3 protein: CASSLVAGQGSNEQFF. DNA for the CDR3: TGCGCCAGCAGCTTGGTGGCGGGACAGGGGAGCAATGAGCAGTTCTTC. Supplemented by reference TRBV5-1 and TRBJ2-1, the full variable domain reads KAGVTQTPRYLIKTRGQQVTLSCSPISGHRSVSWYQQTPGQGLQFLFEYFSETQRNKGNFPGRFSGRQFSNSRSEMNVSTLELGDSALYLCASSLVAGQGSNEQFFGPGTRLTVL.

The chain carries TRBV25-1 and TRBJ1-2, with D hard to call. The V gene's germline CDR1 is MGHDK and CDR2 SYGVNS. V lost 2 bases and J lost 3, with 4 bases in between. CDR3 length: 12 amino acids. Here the CDR3 reads CASSEQYYGYTF. In DNA form, the CDR3 reads TGTGCCAGCAGTGAACAATACTATGGCTACACCTTC.

The V gene is TRBV13, the J gene TRBJ1-1, with D unresolved. The CDR3 contains 17 residues. The ends were cut back, 5 bases at V and 0 bases at J, with 19 bases in the middle. The germline V gene has CDR1 PRHDT and CDR2 FYEKMQ (reference sequence). CDR3 amino acids: CASSPRTGTRVNTEAFF. CDR3 in DNA: TGTGCCAGCAGCCCTCGGACTGGAACGAGGGTGAACACTGAAGCTTTCTTT.

V and J are TRBV19 and TRBJ1-1; the D is unclear. The germline V gene encodes CDR1 LNHDA and CDR2 SQIVND (reference sequence). The CDR3 contains 15 residues. Between the trimmed V and J ends, which lost 5 bases and 0 bases, there was a span of 13 bases. CDR3 sequence (DNA): TGTGCCAGTAGTCTTCGGGGAGATATGAACACTGAAGCTTTCTTT. It translates to CASSLRGDMNTEAFF.

This clone appeared a single time. This sequence joins TRBV5-1 and TRBJ2-7; perhaps TRBD2 as D (6 bases). Trimming removed 4 bases at V and 1 base at J, with 18 bases between. The CDR3 loop spans 16 amino acids. CDR1 and CDR2 from the germline V gene are SGHRS and YFSETQ. Here the CDR3 reads CASSGLPGLTSYEQYF. CDR3 nucleotide sequence: TGCGCCAGCAGCGGATTACCGGGACTGACATCCTACGAGCAGTACTTC.